This section outlines one TCR beta chain sequence together with its context. Its cognate antigen is unknown. This CDR3 is missing its conserved last phenylalanine or tryptophan, likely due to a read error. The DNA is left out, because the CDR3 cannot be placed on it with certainty; the CDR3 is given as TCRdb lists it. This sample was taken from a study of cytomegalovirus exposure and HLA in healthy donors. The study's findings and limits: Donors belonging to an Asian-associated ancestry cluster reportedly showed fewer N-insertions in productive TCRs than the roughly 700-donor mean, according to what a later analysis found. Cytomegalovirus status, reportedly, was diagnosed with high specificity and sensitivity by the classifier.

The CDR3 has 9 residues if both end residues are counted. CDR1 and CDR2 from the germline V gene are SGHRS and YFSETQ. 60 Vbeta and 13 Jbeta primers were used in PCR. Clones were read by immunoSEQ multiplex PCR, and TCRdb kept only the in-frame ones, dropping some. The sample lists about 100,000 clones, about 83% occurring once. The sequenced material came from PBMCs. This TCR came from a female donor in good health and CMV-seropositive. The chain joins TRBV5-1 to TRBJ2-7; the tabulated D call, TRBD1, remains unverified against the DNA. The CDR3 loop reads CASVDSPLP.